What follows are 23 T cell receptor beta chains derived from one specimen sequenced in a study of Ad26.COV2.S vaccination and SARS-CoV-2 variants. TCRdb keeps only in-frame clones here, not all; method: immunoSEQ multiplex PCR. Among hundreds of thousands of clones listed, more than 75% were seen once. Treatment described: 15 to 20 received Ad26.COV2.S at low or high dose, single or two shots; about 5 received placebo; per-sample allocation not given. All samples were drawn on day 63, counting from the first vaccine or placebo injection. Sequenced material: peripheral blood, taken in a trial of Ad26.COV2.S vaccine versus placebo. The receptors shown here come from a person aged 18 to 59 who received the Ad26.COV2.S COVID-19 vaccine or a placebo.

The chain is built from TRBV4-3 and TRBJ2-4; a possible D gene is TRBD1 (5 bases). V lost 0 bases to trimming and J lost 2 bases, with 8 bases between them. Germline assignment: CDR1 LGHNA and CDR2 YSLEER. The CDR3 length is 15 residues. The DNA for the CDR3 is TGCGCCAGCAGCCAAGATGCAGGGCCCAAAAACATTCAGTACTTC. It encodes CASSQDAGPKNIQYF.

The J gene is TRBJ2-3, the V gene TRBV11-2, with D possibly matching TRBD2 (6 bases). Germline loops: CDR1 SGHAT, CDR2 FQNNGV. Deletions cut 1 base from V and 6 bases from J, with 11 bases between. The CDR3 length is 14 residues. The CDR3 reads CASSLVGAGDTQYF. CDR3 sequence (DNA): TGTGCCAGCAGCTTAGTAGGGGCGGGGGATACGCAGTATTTT.

This chain connects TRBV5-6 to TRBJ2-5; the match to TRBD2 covers 14 bases. Germline V gene sequence: CDR1 SGHDT, CDR2 YYEEEE. This CDR3 contains 16 residues. V dropped 0 bases and J dropped 7; count of bases not matched to a gene: 5. In DNA form, the CDR3 reads TGTGCCAGCAGCTTGGTGACTAGCGGGGGGGTGGCGACCCAGTACTTC. It translates to CASSLVTSGGVATQYF.

The V and J genes are TRBV5-1 and TRBJ2-1; D is ambiguous. CDR3 length: 12 amino acids. Per the germline V gene, CDR1 is SGHRS and CDR2 is YFSETQ. The ends were cut back, 4 bases at V and 5 bases at J, with 7 bases in the middle. The CDR3 is CASSPTDNEQFF. Here the CDR3 DNA reads TGCGCCAGCAGCCCCACCGACAATGAGCAGTTCTTC.

The chain links TRBV12-5 to TRBJ2-1, with D perhaps TRBD1 (5 bases). The germline V and J ends were trimmed by 7 bases and 4 bases, with 11 bases remaining between them. Germline assignment: CDR1 LGHNT and CDR2 FRNRAP. This CDR3 is 13 amino acids long. The CDR3 loop is CASDKDRYNEQFF. The CDR3 DNA is TGTGCTAGTGACAAAGACAGATACAATGAGCAGTTCTTC. The variable domain in full, completed from reference TRBV12-5 and TRBJ2-1, reads DARVTQTPRHKVTEMGQEVTMRCQPILGHNTVFWYRQTMMQGLELLAYFRNRAPLDDSGMPKDRFSAEMPDATLATLKIQPSEPRDSAVYFCASDKDRYNEQFFGPGTRLTVL.

The V and J genes are TRBV6-6 and TRBJ2-4; D is ambiguous. V gave up 9 bases and J gave up 0 bases, with 9 bases separating them. The CDR3 totals 13 residues. The germline CDR1 and CDR2 sequences are MNHNY and SVGAGI (reference sequence). The DNA of the CDR3 is TGTGCCAGTAAACAACTAGCCAAAAACATTCAGTACTTC. This encodes CASKQLAKNIQYF.

V usage is TRBV2 and J usage is TRBJ2-2; TRBD2 agrees at 9 bases. The CDR3 is 15 amino acids. Germline V gene lookup returns CDR1 SNHLY and CDR2 FYNNEI. J gave up 1 base and V 5 bases, and 2 bases lay outside the gene matches. The CDR3 nucleotides read TGTGCCAGCAGTTTTAGCGGGGGGAACACCGGGGAGCTGTTTTTT. Amino acid sequence: CASSFSGGNTGELFF.

The chain carries TRBV7-3 and TRBJ1-1, with D uncertain. The germline V and J ends were trimmed by 0 bases and 1 base, with 9 bases remaining between them. The CDR3 runs 15 residues. Germline V gene data show CDR1 as SGHTA and CDR2 as FQGTGA. The CDR3 sequence is CASSLTAAGNTEAFF. The CDR3 DNA reads TGTGCCAGCAGCTTAACGGCGGCGGGGAACACTGAAGCTTTCTTT.

V usage is TRBV5-1 and J usage is TRBJ2-7; a possible D gene is TRBD1 (7 bases). Germline V gene sequence: CDR1 SGHRS, CDR2 YFSETQ. The CDR3 length is 14 residues. Trimming took 4 bases from V and 4 from J, leaving 15 bases between them. In DNA, the CDR3 is TGCGCCAGCAGCCCCACGGCGGGACAGTACGAGCAGTACTTC. Protein product: CASSPTAGQYEQYF.

The chain has TRBV6-4 and TRBJ1-2, with D unclear. Trimming removed 0 bases at V and 8 bases at J, with 13 bases between. The CDR3 consists of 14 residues. Per germline, CDR1 MRHNA and CDR2 SNTAGT. The CDR3 sequence: CASSDSNAPWGYTF. The CDR3 region has the DNA TGTGCCAGCAGTGACTCGAACGCGCCCTGGGGCTACACCTTC.

V gene TRBV2 combines with J gene TRBJ2-5; 7 bases are shared with TRBD1. Germline trimming cut 7 bases from V and 2 bases from J; bases unmatched to any gene: 4. The CDR3 loop spans 13 amino acids. Per germline, CDR1 SNHLY and CDR2 FYNNEI. The CDR3 DNA is TGTGCCAGCACCGGGGACAGTCAAGAGACCCAGTACTTC. This encodes CASTGDSQETQYF.

The chain carries TRBV19 and TRBJ1-5; perhaps TRBD1 as D (5 bases). Trimming removed 1 base from V and 4 bases from J, with 11 bases in between. The CDR3 runs to 15 residues. The germline gives CDR1 LNHDA, CDR2 SQIVND (reference sequence). This CDR3 is CASSIVWGGNQPQHF. The CDR3 DNA sequence: TGTGCCAGTAGTATAGTGTGGGGGGGGAATCAGCCCCAGCATTTT.

This chain uses TRBV12-5 with TRBJ2-7, with 12 bases fitting TRBD2. Germline assignment: CDR1 LGHNT and CDR2 FRNRAP. V trimming: 6 bases; J trimming: 10 bases; junction bases outside the gene matches: 7. This CDR3 is built from 13 residues. The DNA for the CDR3 is TGTGCTAGTGGGAGACTAGCGGGGGTGTTTCAGTACTTC. It translates to CASGRLAGVFQYF.

The chain links TRBV7-3 to TRBJ2-7; 7 positions match TRBD2. Germline trimming cut 1 base from V and 3 bases from J; bases unmatched to any gene: 6. Germline loops: CDR1 SGHTA, CDR2 FQGTGA. This CDR3 is 15 amino acids long. For the CDR3, the DNA is TGTGCCAGCAGCTTAAGTGAAGGCGGGGGCTACGAGCAGTACTTC. It yields the protein CASSLSEGGGYEQYF.

The chain employs TRBV6-6 and TRBJ2-4; 7 bases are a match to TRBD1. Trimming removed 7 bases from V and 0 bases from J; junction bases left unmatched: 9. CDR3 length: 16 amino acids. Germline CDR1 reads MNHNY; CDR2 reads SVGAGI (reference sequence). The CDR3 DNA follows: TGTGCCAGCACTCCCGGGACAGCTATAGCCAAAAACATTCAGTACTTC. Translated, it gives CASTPGTAIAKNIQYF.

In nucleotides, the CDR3 is TGCGCCAGCAGCCAGCAGGGTACCCTCTCCACAGATACGCAGTATTTT. This gives the protein CASSQQGTLSTDTQYF. This chain connects TRBV4-1 to TRBJ2-3; D is perhaps TRBD1 (5 bases). CDR3 length equals 16 residues. Per germline, CDR1 MGHRA and CDR2 YSYEKL. V was clipped by 3 bases and J by 2 bases, with 15 bases between them.

The chain combines TRBV25-1 with TRBJ2-7; 8 nucleotides match TRBD1. Germline V lookup: CDR1 MGHDK, CDR2 SYGVNS. This CDR3 region has 15 residues. V lost 4 bases and J lost 0; bases outside the gene matches: 5. CDR3 nucleotide sequence: TGTGCCAGCAGTGCCCGACAGGGGAGCTCCTACGAGCAGTACTTC. The encoded protein is CASSARQGSSYEQYF.

This chain joins TRBV7-2 and TRBJ2-5, with D possibly being TRBD1 (7 bases). The CDR3 covers 17 residues. Germline V gene lookup returns CDR1 SGHTA and CDR2 FQGNSA. V was clipped by 2 bases and J by 4 bases, with 20 bases between them. CDR3 nucleotides: TGTGCCAGCAGCTTACAGGGGGGTCTTTTGCTTGGAGAGACCCAGTACTTC. Its protein product is CASSLQGGLLLGETQYF. Based on the CDR3 plus reference TRBV7-2 and TRBJ2-5, the full variable domain is GAGVSQSPSNKVTEKGKDVELRCDPISGHTALYWYRQSLGQGLEFLIYFQGNSAPDKSGLPSDRFSAERTGGSVSTLTIQRTQQEDSAVYLCASSLQGGLLLGETQYFGPGTRLLVL.

This chain connects TRBV4-1 to TRBJ2-7, with TRBD1 matching over 7 bases. J lost 3 bases, V lost 4 bases, and 12 bases had no gene match. Per the germline V gene, CDR1 is MGHRA and CDR2 is YSYEKL. The CDR3 runs 16 residues. The CDR3 coding sequence is TGCGCCAGCAGCCCTTCTGAGGGACAGAGGATCTACGAGCAGTACTTC. Protein product: CASSPSEGQRIYEQYF.

The J gene is TRBJ2-3, the V gene TRBV5-4; D uncertain. Germline V gives CDR1 SGHNT, CDR2 YYREEE (reference sequence). There are 14 residues in the CDR3. Trimming took off 3 bases at V and 5 bases at J, with 13 bases between the two ends. CDR3 sequence reads: CASSSEGWGDTQYF. As DNA, the CDR3 is TGTGCCAGCAGCTCCGAAGGCTGGGGAGATACGCAGTATTTT.

V usage is TRBV18 and J usage is TRBJ1-5; D unclear. The V gene's germline CDR1 is KGHSH and CDR2 LQKENI. V was cut by 5 bases and J by 8 bases, with 13 bases left in between. The CDR3 runs 13 residues. The CDR3 sequence is CASSKGRVEPQHF. DNA for the CDR3: TGTGCCAGCTCAAAGGGCCGGGTTGAGCCCCAGCATTTT.

The chain joins TRBV5-8 to TRBJ2-7, with a weak D call TRBD1 (6 bases). The CDR3 runs to 13 residues. The V end was cut by 4 bases, the J end by 3 bases, with 11 bases between. Looked up from germline, CDR1 is SGHTS and CDR2 is YDEGEE. The CDR3 DNA follows: TGTGCCAGCAGCGGTGGACAGTTCTACGAGCAGTACTTC. Its protein product is CASSGGQFYEQYF.

The gene calls are TRBV19 and TRBJ2-1; 9 bases fit TRBD1. V was clipped by 1 base and J by 4 bases; unmatched bases: 8. Germline CDR1 LNHDA, CDR2 SQIVND (reference sequence). The CDR3 extends over 17 amino acids. The CDR3 sequence: CASSIALGTGPYNEQFF. The CDR3 DNA reads TGTGCCAGTAGTATAGCCCTGGGGACAGGGCCGTACAATGAGCAGTTCTTC.